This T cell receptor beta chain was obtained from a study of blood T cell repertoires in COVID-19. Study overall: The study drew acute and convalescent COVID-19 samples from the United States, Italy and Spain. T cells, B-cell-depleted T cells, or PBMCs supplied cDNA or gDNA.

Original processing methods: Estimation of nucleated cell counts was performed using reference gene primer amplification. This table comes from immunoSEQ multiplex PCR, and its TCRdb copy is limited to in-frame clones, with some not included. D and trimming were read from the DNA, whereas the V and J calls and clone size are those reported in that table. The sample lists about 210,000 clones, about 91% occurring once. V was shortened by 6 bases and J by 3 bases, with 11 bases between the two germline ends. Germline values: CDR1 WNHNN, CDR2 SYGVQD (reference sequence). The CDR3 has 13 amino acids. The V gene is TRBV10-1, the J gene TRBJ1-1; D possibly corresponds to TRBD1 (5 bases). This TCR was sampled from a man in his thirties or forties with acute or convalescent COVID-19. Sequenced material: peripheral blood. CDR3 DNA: TGCGCCAGCAGGGAAGGGGCTTACACTGAAGCTTTCTTT. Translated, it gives CASREGAYTEAFF.